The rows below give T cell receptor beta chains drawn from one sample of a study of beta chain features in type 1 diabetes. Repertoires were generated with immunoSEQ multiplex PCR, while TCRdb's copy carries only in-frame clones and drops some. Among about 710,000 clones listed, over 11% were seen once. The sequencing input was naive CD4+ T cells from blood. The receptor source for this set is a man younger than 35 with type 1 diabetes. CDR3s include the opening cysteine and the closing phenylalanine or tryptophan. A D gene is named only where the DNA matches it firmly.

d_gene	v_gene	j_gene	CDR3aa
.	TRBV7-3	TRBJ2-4	CASSFGDRKNIQYF
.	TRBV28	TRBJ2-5	CASSFDSQETQYF
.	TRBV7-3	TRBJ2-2	CASSFSAVANTGELFF
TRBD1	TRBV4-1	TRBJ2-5	CASSQDSPGGETQYF
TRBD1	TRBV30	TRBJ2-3	CAWSAGTGVPDTQYF
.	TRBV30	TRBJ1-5	CAWSRVVQGQPQHF
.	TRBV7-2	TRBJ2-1	CASSLSLGNEQFF
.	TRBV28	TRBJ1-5	CASSLVGGYGNQPQHF
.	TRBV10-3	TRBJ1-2	CAISESEDYGYTF
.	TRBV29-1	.	CSYSTGYHEQYF
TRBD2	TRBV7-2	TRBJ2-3	CASRLAGETDTQYF
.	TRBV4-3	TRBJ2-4	CASSQRGIAKNIQYF
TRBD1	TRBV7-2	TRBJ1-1	CASSLVGQGATEAFF
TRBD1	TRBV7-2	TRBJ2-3	CASSLDGRGTDTQYF
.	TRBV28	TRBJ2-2	CASSLGNGRELFF
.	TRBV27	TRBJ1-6	CASSLGSGARGSPLHF
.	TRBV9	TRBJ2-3	CASSVGQAGDTQYF
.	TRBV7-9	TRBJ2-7	CASSLNSYEQYF
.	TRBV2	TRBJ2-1	CASSSYRTVGDEQFF
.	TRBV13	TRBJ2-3	CASSSPGGSTDTQYF
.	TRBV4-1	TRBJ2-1	CASSLDPGASSYNEQFF
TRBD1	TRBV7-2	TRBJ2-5	CASSGRDRARETQYF
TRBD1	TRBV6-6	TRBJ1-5	CASSTGGEPQHF
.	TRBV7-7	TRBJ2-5	CASSFQDPGAQYF
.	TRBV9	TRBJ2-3	CASSPLGDTQYF
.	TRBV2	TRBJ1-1	CASSVGMNTEAFF
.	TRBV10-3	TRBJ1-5	CATTTDSGNQPQHF
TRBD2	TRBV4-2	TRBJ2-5	CASSLNKASGQETQYF
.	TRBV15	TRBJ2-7	CATSREGEGGLGEQYF